This T cell receptor beta chain was identified in a study of immune heterogeneity within non-small cell lung tumors. Template was bulk tumor genomic DNA, roughly 600 ng per sample. Doctors removed several biopsies from each primary tumor during surgery, keeping them far apart. Patients underwent curative surgery for untreated, newly diagnosed non-small cell lung cancer. Each donor was a newly diagnosed non-small cell lung cancer patient undergoing surgery with curative intent. This clonotype has only a few counts. As yet, its antigen is unknown. With a much larger clone just one base away, this may be a read error. Amplification of the TCR beta CDR3 was achieved through multiplex PCR with 32 V and 13 J primers. MiXCR, run by TCRdb on the multiplex PCR reads, gives a single entry per CDR3 protein. The repertoire holds 15,000 or so distinct CDR3 sequences, with 28% as singletons. The V end was cut by 7 bases, the J end by 11 bases, with 15 bases between. The CDR3 has 13 amino acids.

Study observations and caveats: Between one patient and another, high-frequency T-cell receptor beta clonotypes were largely distinct. Local T-cell clonality tracked local tumor mutational burden; the correlation was moderate but significant (R around 0.34). Tumor sites within a patient were found to share identical dominant CDR3 beta clonotypes, and site-unique high-frequency clones were also present.

Source material: lung tumor tissue. The receptor's source is a man aged 40-55 years with non-small cell lung cancer. The chain carries TRBV12-3 or TRBV12-4 and TRBJ1-6; D not resolved. This CDR3 is CASTPTDGAPLHF. The CDR3, as DNA: TGTGCCAGCACCCCAACCGACGGGGCACCCCTCCACTTT.